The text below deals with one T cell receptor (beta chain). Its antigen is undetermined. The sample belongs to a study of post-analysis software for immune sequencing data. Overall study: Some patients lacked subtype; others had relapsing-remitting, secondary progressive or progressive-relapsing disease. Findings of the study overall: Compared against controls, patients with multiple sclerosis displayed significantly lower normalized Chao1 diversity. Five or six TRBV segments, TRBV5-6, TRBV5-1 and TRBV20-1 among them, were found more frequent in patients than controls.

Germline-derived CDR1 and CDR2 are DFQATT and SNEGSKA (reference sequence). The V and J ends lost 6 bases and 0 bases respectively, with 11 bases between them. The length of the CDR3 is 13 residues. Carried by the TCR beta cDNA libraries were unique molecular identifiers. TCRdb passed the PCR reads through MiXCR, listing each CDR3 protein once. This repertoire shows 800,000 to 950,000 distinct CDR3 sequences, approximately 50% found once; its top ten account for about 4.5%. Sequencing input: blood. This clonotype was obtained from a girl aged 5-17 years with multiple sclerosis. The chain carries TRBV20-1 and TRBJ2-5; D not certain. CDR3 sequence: CSASTLYQETQYF. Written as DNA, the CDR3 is TGCAGTGCGTCGACACTGTACCAAGAGACCCAGTACTTC.